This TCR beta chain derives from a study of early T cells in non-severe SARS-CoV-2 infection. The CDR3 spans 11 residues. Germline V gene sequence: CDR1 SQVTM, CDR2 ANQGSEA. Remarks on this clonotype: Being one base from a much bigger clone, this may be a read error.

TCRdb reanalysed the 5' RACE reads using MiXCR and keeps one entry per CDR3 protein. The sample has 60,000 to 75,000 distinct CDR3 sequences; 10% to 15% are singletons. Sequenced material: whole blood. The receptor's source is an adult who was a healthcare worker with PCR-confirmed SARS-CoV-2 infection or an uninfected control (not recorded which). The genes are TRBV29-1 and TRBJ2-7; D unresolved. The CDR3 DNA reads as TGCAGCGTGTCCGACGGCTACAAGCAGTACTTC. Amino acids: CSVSDGYKQYF.